This record covers a single T cell receptor (beta chain). The sample originates from a study of CD8 T cells in Susac syndrome. The CD8+ and CD4+ T cells were negatively isolated, with the TEMRA cells enriched by FACS. This CDR3 has 15 residues. Trimming removed 3 bases from V and 4 bases from J; junction bases left unmatched: 2. CDR1 and CDR2 from the germline V gene are WNHNN and SYGVQD (reference sequence). An amount of RNA that ranged from roughly 0.5 to 1 ug was reverse transcribed with random hexamers. The TCR beta CDR3 was amplified by immunoSEQ multiplex PCR across 54 Vbeta, 13 Jbeta. TCRdb itself ran the immunoSEQ multiplex PCR reads through MiXCR, one entry per CDR3 protein. The sample records about 400,000 distinct CDR3 sequences, more than 70% being singletons.

Sequenced material: CD8+ T cells from PBMCs. This clonotype was obtained from a human donor with multiple sclerosis. This rearrangement joins TRBV10-1 to TRBJ2-2; 10 positions match TRBD1. The CDR3 loop reads CASSDDRGLTGELFF. In DNA form, the CDR3 reads TGCGCCAGCAGTGATGACAGGGGGCTCACCGGGGAGCTGTTTTTT.